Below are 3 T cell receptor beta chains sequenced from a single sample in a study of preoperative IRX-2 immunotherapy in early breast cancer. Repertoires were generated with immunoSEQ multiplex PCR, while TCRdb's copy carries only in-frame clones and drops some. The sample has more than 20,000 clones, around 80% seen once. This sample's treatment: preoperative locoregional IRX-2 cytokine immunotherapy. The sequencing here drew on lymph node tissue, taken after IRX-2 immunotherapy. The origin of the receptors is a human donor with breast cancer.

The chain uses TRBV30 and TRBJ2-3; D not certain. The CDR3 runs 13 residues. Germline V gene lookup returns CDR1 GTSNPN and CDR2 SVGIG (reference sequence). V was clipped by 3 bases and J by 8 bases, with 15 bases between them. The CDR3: CAWSSGPPGTQYF. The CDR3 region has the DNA TGTGCCTGGAGCTCCGGGCCGCCGGGTACGCAGTATTTT. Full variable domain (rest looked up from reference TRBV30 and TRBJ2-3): SQTIHQWPATLVQPVGSPLSLECTVEGTSNPNLYWYRQAAGRGLQLLFYSVGIGQISSEVPQNLSASRPQDRQFILSSKKLLLSDSGFYLCAWSSGPPGTQYFGPGTRLTVL.

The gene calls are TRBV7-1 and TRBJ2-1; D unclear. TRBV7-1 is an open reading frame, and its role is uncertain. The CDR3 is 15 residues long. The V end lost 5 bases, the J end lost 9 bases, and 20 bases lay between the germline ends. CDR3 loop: CASSPEELRTVEQFF. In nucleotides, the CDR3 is TGTGCCAGCAGCCCCGAGGAACTGAGGACGGTTGAGCAGTTCTTC.

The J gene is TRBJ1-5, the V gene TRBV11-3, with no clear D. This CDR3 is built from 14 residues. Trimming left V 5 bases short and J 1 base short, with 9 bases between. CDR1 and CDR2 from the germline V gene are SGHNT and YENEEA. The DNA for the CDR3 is TGTGCCAGCAGCCCGGCCAGAAGCAATCAGCCCCAGCATTTT. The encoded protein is CASSPARSNQPQHF. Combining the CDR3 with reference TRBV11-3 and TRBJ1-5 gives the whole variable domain EAGVVQSPRYKIIEKKQPVAFWCNPISGHNTLYWYLQNLGQGPELLIRYENEEAVDDSQLPKDRFSAERLKGVDSTLKIQPAELGDSAVYLCASSPARSNQPQHFGDGTRLSIL.